This T cell receptor beta chain was retrieved from a study of blood T cell repertoires in COVID-19. About the study: The United States, Italy and Spain supplied acute and convalescent COVID-19 samples. Sample material is recorded as cDNA or gDNA derived from T cells, B-cell-depleted T cells, or PBMCs.

Original processing notes: Reference gene primer amplification yielded estimated nucleated cell counts. TCRdb keeps only in-frame clones here, not all; method: immunoSEQ multiplex PCR. V and J calls and clone size are as listed in that table; D and trimming were resolved from the DNA. Of 150,000 to 200,000 clones in the sample, nearly 90% were seen once. In this sample, this clone turned up once. The CDR3 loop spans 15 amino acids. The ends were cut back, 0 bases at V and 6 bases at J, with 14 bases in the middle. Germline V gene data show CDR1 as LGHNA and CDR2 as YNFKEQ. Sequencing was done on a sample of peripheral blood. V is TRBV4-2 and J is TRBJ1-2; a weak D match, TRBD1 (5 bases). The sequence derives from a man aged 55 to 70 with active or convalescent COVID-19. DNA of the CDR3: TGTGCCAGCAGCCAAGATCGGACACTCCGGGATGGCTACACCTTC. It encodes CASSQDRTLRDGYTF.